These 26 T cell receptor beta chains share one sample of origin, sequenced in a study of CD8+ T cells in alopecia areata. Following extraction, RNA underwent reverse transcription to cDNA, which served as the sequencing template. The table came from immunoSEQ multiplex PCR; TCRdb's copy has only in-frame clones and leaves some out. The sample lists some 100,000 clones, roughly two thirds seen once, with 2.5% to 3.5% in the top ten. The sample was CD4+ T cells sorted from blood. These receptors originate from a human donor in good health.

The CDR3 here is CAWTELKETQYF. The CDR3 DNA reads TGTGCCTGGACGGAGCTTAAAGAGACCCAGTACTTC. The chain recombines TRBV30 with TRBJ2-5; D is ambiguous. CDR1 is GTSNPN, CDR2 SVGIG, per germline (reference sequence). Between the trimmed V and J ends, which lost 4 bases and 3 bases, there was a span of 9 bases. The CDR3 sequence is 12 residues long.

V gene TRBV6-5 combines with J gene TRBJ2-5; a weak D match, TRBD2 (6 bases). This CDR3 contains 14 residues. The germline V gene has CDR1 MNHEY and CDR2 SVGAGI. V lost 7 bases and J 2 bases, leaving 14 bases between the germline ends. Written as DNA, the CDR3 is TGTGCCAGCACCCCTACCGGGACTCAAGAGACCCAGTACTTC. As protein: CASTPTGTQETQYF.

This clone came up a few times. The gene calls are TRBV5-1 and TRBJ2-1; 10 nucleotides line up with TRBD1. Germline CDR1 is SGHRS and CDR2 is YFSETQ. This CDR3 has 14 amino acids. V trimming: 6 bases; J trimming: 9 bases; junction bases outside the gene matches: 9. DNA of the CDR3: TGCGCCAGCACCGAAGACAGGGGGCAAACTGAGCAGTTCTTC. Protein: CASTEDRGQTEQFF.

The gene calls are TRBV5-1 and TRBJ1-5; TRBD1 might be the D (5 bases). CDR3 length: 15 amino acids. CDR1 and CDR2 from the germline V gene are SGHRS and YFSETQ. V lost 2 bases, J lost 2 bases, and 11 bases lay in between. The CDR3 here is CASSLAGEGNQPQHF. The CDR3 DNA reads TGCGCCAGCAGCTTAGCGGGGGAAGGCAATCAGCCCCAGCATTTT.

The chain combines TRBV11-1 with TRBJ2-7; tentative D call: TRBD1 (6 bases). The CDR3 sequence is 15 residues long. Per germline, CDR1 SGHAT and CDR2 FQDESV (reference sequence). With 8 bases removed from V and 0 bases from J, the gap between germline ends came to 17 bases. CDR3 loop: CASAKGESPSYEQYF. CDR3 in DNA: TGTGCCAGCGCGAAGGGGGAATCCCCCTCCTACGAGCAGTACTTC.

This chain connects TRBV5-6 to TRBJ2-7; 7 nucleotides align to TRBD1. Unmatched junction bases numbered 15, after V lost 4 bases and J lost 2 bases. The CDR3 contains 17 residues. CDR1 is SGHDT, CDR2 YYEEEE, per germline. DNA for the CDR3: TGTGCCAGCAGCCTCGACTCACCGGGACAGAGGCCCTACGAGCAGTACTTC. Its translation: CASSLDSPGQRPYEQYF.

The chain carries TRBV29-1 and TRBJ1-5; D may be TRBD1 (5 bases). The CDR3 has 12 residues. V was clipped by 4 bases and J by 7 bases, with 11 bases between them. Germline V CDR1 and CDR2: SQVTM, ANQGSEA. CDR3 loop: CSVGEGQQPQHF. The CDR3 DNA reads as TGCAGCGTTGGGGAGGGGCAACAGCCCCAGCATTTT.

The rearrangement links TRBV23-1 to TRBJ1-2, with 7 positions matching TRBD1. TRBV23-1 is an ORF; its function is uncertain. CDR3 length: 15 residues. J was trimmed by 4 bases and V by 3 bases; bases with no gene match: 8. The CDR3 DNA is TGCGCCAGCAGTCAGCGACAGGGAGAAGGCTATGGCTACACCTTC. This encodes CASSQRQGEGYGYTF.

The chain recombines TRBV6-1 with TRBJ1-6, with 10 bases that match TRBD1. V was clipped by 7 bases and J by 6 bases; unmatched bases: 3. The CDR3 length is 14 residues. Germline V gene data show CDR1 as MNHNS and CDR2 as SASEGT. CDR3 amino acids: CASIRDRGNSPLHF. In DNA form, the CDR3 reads TGTGCCAGCATTAGGGACAGGGGTAATTCACCCCTCCACTTT.

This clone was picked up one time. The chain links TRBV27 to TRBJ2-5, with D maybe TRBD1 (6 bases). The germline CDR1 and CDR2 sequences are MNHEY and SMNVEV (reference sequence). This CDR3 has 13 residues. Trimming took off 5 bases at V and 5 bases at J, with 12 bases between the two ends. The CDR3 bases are TGTGCCAGCAGTCCGCCAGGGGTTGAGACCCAGTACTTC. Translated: CASSPPGVETQYF.

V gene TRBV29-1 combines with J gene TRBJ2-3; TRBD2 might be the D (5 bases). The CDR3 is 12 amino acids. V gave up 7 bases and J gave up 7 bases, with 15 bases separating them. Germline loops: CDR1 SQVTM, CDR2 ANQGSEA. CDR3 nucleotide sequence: TGCAGCGCTCGGACTCTCACGAATACGCAGTATTTT. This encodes CSARTLTNTQYF.

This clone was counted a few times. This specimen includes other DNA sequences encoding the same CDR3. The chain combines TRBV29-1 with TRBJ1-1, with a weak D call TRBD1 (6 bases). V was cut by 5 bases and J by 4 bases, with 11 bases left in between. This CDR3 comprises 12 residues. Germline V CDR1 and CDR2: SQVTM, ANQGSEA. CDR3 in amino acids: CSVTQGGTEAFF. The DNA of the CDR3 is TGCAGCGTTACACAGGGAGGCACTGAAGCTTTCTTT.

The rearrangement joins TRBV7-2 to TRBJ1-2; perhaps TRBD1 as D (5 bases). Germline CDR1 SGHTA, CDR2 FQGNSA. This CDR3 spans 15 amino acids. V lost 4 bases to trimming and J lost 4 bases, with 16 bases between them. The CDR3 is CASSSRQPRTYGYTF. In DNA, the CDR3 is TGTGCCAGCAGCTCGAGACAGCCTAGAACCTATGGCTACACCTTC.

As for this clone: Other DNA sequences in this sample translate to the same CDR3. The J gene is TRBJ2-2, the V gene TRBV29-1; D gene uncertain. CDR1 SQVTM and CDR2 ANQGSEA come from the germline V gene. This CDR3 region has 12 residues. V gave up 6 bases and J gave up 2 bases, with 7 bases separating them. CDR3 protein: CSVAPNTGELFF. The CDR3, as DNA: TGCAGCGTCGCTCCAAACACCGGGGAGCTGTTTTTT.

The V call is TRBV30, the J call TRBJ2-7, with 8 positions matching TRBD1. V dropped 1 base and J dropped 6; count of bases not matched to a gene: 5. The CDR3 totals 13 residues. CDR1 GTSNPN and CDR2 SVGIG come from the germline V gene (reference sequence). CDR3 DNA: TGTGCCTGGAGTGGACAGGGGACCGGCGAGCAGTACTTC. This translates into CAWSGQGTGEQYF.

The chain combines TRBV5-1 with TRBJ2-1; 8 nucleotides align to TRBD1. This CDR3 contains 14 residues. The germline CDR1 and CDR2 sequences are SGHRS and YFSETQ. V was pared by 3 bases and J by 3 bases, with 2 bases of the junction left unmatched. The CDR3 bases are TGCGCCAGCAGCTCCAGGGGGCTCTACAATGAGCAGTTCTTC. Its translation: CASSSRGLYNEQFF.

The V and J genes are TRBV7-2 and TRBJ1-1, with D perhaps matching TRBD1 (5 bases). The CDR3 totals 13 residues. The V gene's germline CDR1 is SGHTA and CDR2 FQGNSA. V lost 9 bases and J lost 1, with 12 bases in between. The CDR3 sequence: CASRDSWNTEAFF. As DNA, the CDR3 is TGTGCCAGTCGGGACTCCTGGAACACTGAAGCTTTCTTT.

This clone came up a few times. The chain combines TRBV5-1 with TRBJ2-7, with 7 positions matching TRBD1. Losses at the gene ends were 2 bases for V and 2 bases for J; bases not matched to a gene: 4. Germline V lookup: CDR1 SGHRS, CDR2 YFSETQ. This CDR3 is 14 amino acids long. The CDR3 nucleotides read TGCGCCAGCAGCTTCCGGGACAGTCCCTACGAGCAGTACTTC. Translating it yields CASSFRDSPYEQYF.

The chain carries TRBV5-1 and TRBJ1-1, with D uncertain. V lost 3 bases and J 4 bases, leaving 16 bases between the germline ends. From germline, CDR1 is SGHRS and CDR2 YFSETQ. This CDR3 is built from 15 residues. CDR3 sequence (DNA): TGCGCCAGCAGCTCCTCGTTCGGGTTCGTCACTGAAGCTTTCTTT. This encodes CASSSSFGFVTEAFF. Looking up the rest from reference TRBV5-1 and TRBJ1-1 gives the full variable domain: KAGVTQTPRYLIKTRGQQVTLSCSPISGHRSVSWYQQTPGQGLQFLFEYFSETQRNKGNFPGRFSGRQFSNSRSEMNVSTLELGDSALYLCASSSSFGFVTEAFFGQGTRLTVV.

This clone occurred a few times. CDR3 bases: TGTGCCAGCAGCCAAGATCTACAGGGGAGCGGTTCACCCCTCCACTTT. It is translated as CASSQDLQGSGSPLHF. The chain couples TRBV4-2 to TRBJ1-6; 7 bases line up with TRBD1. CDR1 LGHNA and CDR2 YNFKEQ come from the germline V gene. Trimming took 0 bases from V and 9 from J; bases not matched to a gene: 8. The CDR3 is 16 residues long.

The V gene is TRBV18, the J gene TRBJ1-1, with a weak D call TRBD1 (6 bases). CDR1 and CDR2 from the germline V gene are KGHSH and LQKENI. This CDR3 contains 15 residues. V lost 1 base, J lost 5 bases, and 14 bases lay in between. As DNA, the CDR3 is TGTGCCAGCTCACCACGGGACAACTCTGGGACTGAAGCTTTCTTT. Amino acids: CASSPRDNSGTEAFF.

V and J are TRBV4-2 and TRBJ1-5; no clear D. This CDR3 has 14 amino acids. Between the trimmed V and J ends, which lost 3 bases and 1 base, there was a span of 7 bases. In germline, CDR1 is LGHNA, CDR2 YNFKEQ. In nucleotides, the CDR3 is TGTGCCAGCAGCCAGGGTATCAGCAATCAGCCCCAGCATTTT. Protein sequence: CASSQGISNQPQHF.

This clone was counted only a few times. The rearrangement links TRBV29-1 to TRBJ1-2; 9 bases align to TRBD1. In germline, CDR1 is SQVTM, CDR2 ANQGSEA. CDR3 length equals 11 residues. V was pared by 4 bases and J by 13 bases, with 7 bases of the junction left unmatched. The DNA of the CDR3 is TGCAGCGTTGGAGGGGACAGGGAAATCACCTTC. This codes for CSVGGDREITF.

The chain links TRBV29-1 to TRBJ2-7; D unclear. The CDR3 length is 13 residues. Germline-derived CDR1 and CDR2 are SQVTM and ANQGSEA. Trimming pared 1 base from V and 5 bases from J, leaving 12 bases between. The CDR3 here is CSVEAARPHEQYF. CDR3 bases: TGCAGCGTTGAAGCGGCAAGACCCCACGAGCAGTACTTC.

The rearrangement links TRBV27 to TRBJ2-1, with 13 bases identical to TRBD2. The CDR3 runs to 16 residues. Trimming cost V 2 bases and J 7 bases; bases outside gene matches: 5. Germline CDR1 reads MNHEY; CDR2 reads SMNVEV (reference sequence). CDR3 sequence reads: CASSLTTSGGLNEQFF. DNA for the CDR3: TGTGCCAGCAGTTTAACGACTAGCGGGGGGCTGAATGAGCAGTTCTTC.

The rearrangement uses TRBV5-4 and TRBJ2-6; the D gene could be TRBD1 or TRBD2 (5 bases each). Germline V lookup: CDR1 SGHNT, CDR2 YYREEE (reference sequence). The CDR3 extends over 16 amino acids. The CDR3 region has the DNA TGTGGATTCTCGAGGGGCCATTTCTCTGGGGCCAACGTCCTGACTTTC. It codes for CGFSRGHFSGANVLTF.